The rows below give T cell receptor beta chains drawn from one sample of a study of blood T cell repertoires in COVID-19. Generated by immunoSEQ multiplex PCR, the TCRdb table keeps only in-frame clones and is missing some. The data show some 120,000 clones, 80% to 85% seen once. Sequenced input: peripheral blood. The source is a man between 65 and 85 years old with acute or convalescent COVID-19. Both conserved end residues are part of each CDR3. D genes are given only for firm matches. Size values are once, few and many counts, or a class for expanded clones, and some rows have none.

size	D	V	J	length	DNA	CDR3
-	-	TRBV9	TRBJ2-2	12	TGTGCCAGCAATCGAGACACCGGGGAGCTGTTTTTT	CASNRDTGELFF
few	-	TRBV28	TRBJ1-5	14	TGTGCCAGCAGCCTCGGACAGAACAATCAGCCCCAGCATTTT	CASSLGQNNQPQHF
-	-	TRBV9	TRBJ2-3	14	TGTGCCAGCAGTCCAGGGTCCCCGGGAGATACGCAGTATTTT	CASSPGSPGDTQYF
-	-	TRBV6-5	TRBJ1-3	13	TGTGCCAGCAGCCAAGGACAGCGAAACACCATATATTTT	CASSQGQRNTIYF
few	TRBD2	TRBV5-1	TRBJ2-2	14	TGCGCCAGCAGCTCCCGCGGGGGTGACGGGGAGCTGTTTTTT	CASSSRGGDGELFF
-	-	TRBV4-2	TRBJ1-3	13	TGTGCCAGCAGCCAAGATAATGGAAACACCATATATTTT	CASSQDNGNTIYF
-	TRBD2	TRBV5-6	TRBJ2-1	15	TGTGCCAGCAGCTCGCTAGCGGGGAGCTTGAATGAGCAGTTCTTC	CASSSLAGSLNEQFF
-	-	TRBV5-4	TRBJ1-4	17	TGTGCCAGCAGCCCTGAAGCAAACCGTGCAACTAATGAAAAACTGTTTTTT	CASSPEANRATNEKLFF
-	TRBD1	TRBV6-8	TRBJ1-2	16	TGTGCCAGCAGCCGGGACAGGAACTTTTCTAACTATGGCTACACCTTC	CASSRDRNFSNYGYTF
-	TRBD1	TRBV6-5	TRBJ1-6	13	TGTGCCAGCCGGACAGGGCTTCATTCACCCCTCCACTTT	CASRTGLHSPLHF
-	TRBD1	TRBV5-6	TRBJ2-7	15	TGTGCCAGCAGCTATAAGTGGACAGGGTTTTACGAGCAGTACTTC	CASSYKWTGFYEQYF
-	-	TRBV9	TRBJ1-4	15	TGTGCCAGCAGCCCGGGGGGGACTAACAAGGAAAAACTGTTTTTT	CASSPGGTNKEKLFF
once	-	TRBV5-6	TRBJ1-1	14	TGTGCCAGCAGCTTGGGACAGCGGAACACTGAAGCTTTCTTT	CASSLGQRNTEAFF
-	TRBD1	TRBV13	TRBJ1-1	14	TGTGCCAGCAGCTCGTTAGGGGGCGCGTTTCGAGCTTTCTTT	CASSSLGGAFRAFF
-	-	TRBV12-3/TRBV12-4	TRBJ1-2	13	TGTGCCAGCAGTCCCGAACAGGGTTATGGCTACACCTTC	CASSPEQGYGYTF
-	TRBD1	TRBV5-1	TRBJ1-5	16	TGCGCCAGCAGCTTGGGAGACGGACAGGGCAATCAGCCCCAGCATTTT	CASSLGDGQGNQPQHF
-	-	TRBV6-1	TRBJ2-7	15	TGTGCCAGCAGTGATCAACCGACTGTGACCTACGAGCAGTACTTC	CASSDQPTVTYEQYF
-	-	TRBV5-1	TRBJ1-2	14	TGCGCCACCAACACGGGGGGCAGGGGTGATGGCTACACCTTC	CATNTGGRGDGYTF
-	-	TRBV7-2	TRBJ2-1	16	TGTGCCAGCAGTCCTTCGTGGGGGCGATCCTACAATGAGCAGTTCTTC	CASSPSWGRSYNEQFF
-	-	TRBV28	TRBJ2-1	13	TGTGCCAGCAGTCTCCCCCTTTACAATGAGCAGTTCTTC	CASSLPLYNEQFF
-	-	TRBV5-1	TRBJ2-1	15	TGCGCCACCACTACTGAACCGAATACCTACAATGAGCAGTTCTTC	CATTTEPNTYNEQFF
-	-	TRBV28	TRBJ1-6	15	TGTGCCAGCAGTCCATATGGGGGGGTGGGGTCACCCCTCCACTTT	CASSPYGGVGSPLHF
-	-	TRBV28	TRBJ2-7	10	TGTGCCAGCAGTCGGTACGAGCAGTACTTC	CASSRYEQYF
-	-	TRBV6-2/TRBV6-3	TRBJ1-2	16	TGTGCCAGCAGTTACTCGAATCCGGGGGGTGGCGATGGCTACACCTTC	CASSYSNPGGGDGYTF
-	TRBD2	TRBV27	TRBJ2-1	14	TGTGCCAGCAGTTTACTGGGGAGGGCCAATGAGCAGTTCTTC	CASSLLGRANEQFF
few	TRBD1	TRBV19	TRBJ2-3	16	TGTGCCAGTAGGGATGGGACAGGGTGGGAGGCAGATACGCAGTATTTT	CASRDGTGWEADTQYF
-	TRBD1	TRBV18	TRBJ1-6	15	TGTGCCAGCTCACCATTACAGGGGGCAGGCTCACCCCTCCACTTT	CASSPLQGAGSPLHF
-	-	TRBV6-5	TRBJ2-3	12	TGTGCCAGCAGAACACAGGGAGATACGCAGTATTTT	CASRTQGDTQYF
-	TRBD2	TRBV7-2	TRBJ2-1	15	TGTGCCAGCAGCTTTAGGGGACTAGCGGGGAATGAGCAGTTCTTC	CASSFRGLAGNEQFF
-	TRBD1	TRBV30	TRBJ2-1	13	TGTGCCTGGACGGGACAGTTTTACAATGAGCAGTTCTTC	CAWTGQFYNEQFF
-	-	TRBV7-3	TRBJ2-1	14	TGTGCCAGCAGCTTAGGAGTGACCTACAATGAGCAGTTCTTC	CASSLGVTYNEQFF
-	-	TRBV12-3/TRBV12-4	TRBJ1-2	13	TGTGCCAGCAGGCCTACAGGACGCGATGGCTACACCTTC	CASRPTGRDGYTF
once	TRBD2	TRBV11-3	TRBJ2-1	16	TGTGCCAGCAGTCCTAGCGGGAGTCGTTCATACAATGAGCAGTTCTTC	CASSPSGSRSYNEQFF
-	TRBD1	TRBV20-1	TRBJ1-2	15	TGCAGTGCTAGTCCTTTCCGGACAGGGAACTATGGCTACACCTTC	CSASPFRTGNYGYTF
-	-	TRBV7-8	TRBJ2-7	14	TGTGCCAGCAGCTCCTCAGGGGGGACCTACGAGCAGTACTTC	CASSSSGGTYEQYF
-	-	TRBV3-1/TRBV3-2	TRBJ1-6	14	TGTGCCAGCAGCTATCGACGGGAGAATTCACCCCTCCACTTT	CASSYRRENSPLHF
-	-	TRBV9	TRBJ2-1	13	TGTGCCAGCAGCGGCGGGACGTACAATGAGCAGTTCTTC	CASSGGTYNEQFF
-	-	TRBV5-1	TRBJ1-4	15	TGCGCCAGCAGCCCTAGGGGTGCAACTAATGAAAAACTGTTTTTT	CASSPRGATNEKLFF
-	TRBD1	TRBV7-9	TRBJ1-1	15	TGTGCCAGCAGCCTCCGACAGGGTTGGGGCACTGAAGCTTTCTTT	CASSLRQGWGTEAFF
-	-	TRBV5-1	TRBJ2-1	17	TGCGCCAGCAGCTTGGCCGGTCAGGTCGGGGCCTACAATGAGCAGTTCTTC	CASSLAGQVGAYNEQFF
-	-	TRBV28	TRBJ2-7	15	TGTGCCAGCACCCCCTACGGGAGTCTCTCCTACGAGCAGTACTTC	CASTPYGSLSYEQYF
few	-	TRBV15	TRBJ2-7	14	TGTGCCACCAGCAGAGGTGGAGCCACCTACGAGCAGTACTTC	CATSRGGATYEQYF
-	-	TRBV3-1/TRBV3-2	TRBJ1-4	16	TGTGCCAGCAGCCAAGTAAAAGGGGGAGCTAATGAAAAACTGTTTTTT	CASSQVKGGANEKLFF
-	-	TRBV30	TRBJ2-6	15	TGTGCCTGGAGTGTAGGGGGGGCTGGGGCCAACGTCCTGACTTTC	CAWSVGGAGANVLTF
-	-	TRBV10-1	TRBJ2-7	11	TGCGCCAGCAGCGTTGGAGACGAGCAGTACTTC	CASSVGDEQYF
-	-	TRBV29-1	TRBJ1-3	13	TGCAGTGCTGCCAGGGATCTCGGAAACACCATATATTTT	CSAARDLGNTIYF
-	-	TRBV10-3	TRBJ1-1	13	TGTGCCATTCGATACAGGGACAACACTGAAGCTTTCTTT	CAIRYRDNTEAFF
-	TRBD1	TRBV4-2	TRBJ2-7	14	TGTGCCAGCAGCCAAGATCCTCAGGGGGCCGAGCAGTACTTC	CASSQDPQGAEQYF
few	-	TRBV5-4	TRBJ1-2	16	TGTGCCAGCAGCCTTTCGACAGGAAGTAAAGTCTATGGCTACACCTTC	CASSLSTGSKVYGYTF
-	-	TRBV6-6	TRBJ1-1	11	TGTGCCAGCACAGGGCGCGCTGAAGCTTTCTTT	CASTGRAEAFF
-	TRBD1	TRBV19	TRBJ2-7	13	TGTGCCAGCAAGACCGGGACAGGGAAGGTGCAGTACTTC	CASKTGTGKVQYF
-	TRBD2	TRBV5-1	TRBJ2-3	14	TGCGCCAGCAGCGTGCTAGCGGACACAGATACGCAGTATTTT	CASSVLADTDTQYF
-	-	TRBV7-3	TRBJ1-1	14	TGTGCCAGCAGCTCCTCCCGGGGTAATACTGAAGCTTTCTTT	CASSSSRGNTEAFF
-	TRBD2	TRBV7-9	TRBJ2-3	16	TGTGCCAGCAGCTTAGGGCGGGAGTCAATGGCAGATACGCAGTATTTT	CASSLGRESMADTQYF
-	TRBD1	TRBV6-5	TRBJ2-3	14	TGTGCCAGCCGACGGGACAGGGTCCCAGATACGCAGTATTTT	CASRRDRVPDTQYF